The 23 T cell receptor beta chains below come from one sample, sequenced in a study of blood T cell repertoires in COVID-19. The protocol was immunoSEQ multiplex PCR, while the TCRdb copy is restricted to in-frame clones and leaves out a portion. The table shows 60,000 or so clones, with approximately 86% occurring only once. Sequenced: peripheral blood. The receptor set was obtained from a man aged 55 to 70 with acute or convalescent COVID-19.

The chain links TRBV7-2 to TRBJ1-2; D call uncertain. V lost 5 bases and J 8 bases, leaving 15 bases between the germline ends. This CDR3 has 13 amino acids. Germline CDR1 reads SGHTA; CDR2 reads FQGNSA. Written as DNA, the CDR3 is TGTGCCAGCAGCCGAGGCCGGGGATGGGGCTACACCTTC. It specifies CASSRGRGWGYTF. The complete variable domain, with remaining parts taken from reference TRBV7-2 and TRBJ1-2, reads GAGVSQSPSNKVTEKGKDVELRCDPISGHTALYWYRQSLGQGLEFLIYFQGNSAPDKSGLPSDRFSAERTGGSVSTLTIQRTQQEDSAVYLCASSRGRGWGYTFGSGTRLTVV.

The table lists this clone with a few counts. The chain uses TRBV15 and TRBJ1-5; TRBD1 matches 7 bases. Per the germline V gene, CDR1 is LNHNV and CDR2 is YYDKDF (reference sequence). Losses at the gene ends were 0 bases for V and 9 bases for J; bases not matched to a gene: 17. CDR3 length: 18 residues. This CDR3 reads CATSRDTNTGDGVRPQHF. Here the CDR3 DNA reads TGTGCCACCAGCAGAGACACAAATACAGGGGATGGGGTACGGCCCCAGCATTTT.

This rearrangement joins TRBV28 to TRBJ1-4; TRBD1 matches at 7 bases. Trimming cost V 6 bases and J 2 bases; bases outside gene matches: 6. Germline lookup yields CDR1 MDHEN and CDR2 SYDVKM. This CDR3 region has 15 residues. The DNA for the CDR3 is TGTGCCAGCAGCTACAGGGGCCCGACTAATGAAAAACTGTTTTTT. Its protein is CASSYRGPTNEKLFF.

The chain combines TRBV7-9 with TRBJ2-3; TRBD1 might be the D (5 bases). CDR1 is SEHNR, CDR2 FQNEAQ, per germline (reference sequence). V was trimmed by 1 base and J by 4 bases, leaving 15 bases between them. This CDR3 region has 16 residues. This chain's CDR3 is CASSLEGSGGADTQYF. CDR3 bases: TGTGCCAGCAGCTTAGAGGGGTCGGGTGGCGCAGATACGCAGTATTTT.

V and J are TRBV5-8 and TRBJ2-7, with TRBD1 identical over 10 bases. With 2 bases clipped from V and 4 bases from J, the junction kept 9 bases outside the gene matches. Germline V gene sequence: CDR1 SGHTS, CDR2 YDEGEE. The CDR3 sequence is 16 residues long. The CDR3 loop is CASSFLQGQGKYEQYF. CDR3 DNA: TGTGCCAGCAGCTTCCTTCAGGGACAGGGGAAGTACGAGCAGTACTTC.

V usage is TRBV28 and J usage is TRBJ2-7, with a weak D call TRBD1 (5 bases). CDR1 is MDHEN, CDR2 SYDVKM, per germline. The CDR3 has 13 residues. V lost 3 bases to trimming and J lost 6 bases, with 12 bases between them. CDR3: CASSLRWGREQYF. DNA for the CDR3: TGTGCCAGCAGTTTGCGGTGGGGCCGCGAGCAGTACTTC. Using reference TRBV28 and TRBJ2-7 for the parts outside the CDR3, the full variable domain is DVKVTQSSRYLVKRTGEKVFLECVQDMDHENMFWYRQDPGLGLRLIYFSYDVKMKEKGDIPEGYSVSREKKERFSLILESASTNQTSMYLCASSLRWGREQYFGPGTRLTVT.

V usage is TRBV5-1 and J usage is TRBJ1-6; tentatively, D is TRBD1 (6 bases). The CDR3 is 15 residues long. Trimming pared 2 bases from V and 5 bases from J, leaving 11 bases between. Germline CDR1 SGHRS, CDR2 YFSETQ. The CDR3 is CASSFNRDNNSPLHF. The CDR3 DNA is TGCGCCAGCAGCTTTAACAGGGACAATAATTCACCCCTCCACTTT.

The chain joins TRBV10-2 to TRBJ2-3; D perhaps matches TRBD2 (5 bases). Germline V lookup: CDR1 WSHSY, CDR2 SAAADI. The CDR3 length is 14 residues. Trimming pared 6 bases from V and 2 bases from J, leaving 12 bases between. In DNA, the CDR3 is TGCGCCAGCAGGCCCGGACTGGACACAGATACGCAGTATTTT. Translation gives CASRPGLDTDTQYF.

CDR3 protein: CASRRPLAGGLNEQFF. DNA for the CDR3: TGTGCCAGCAGGCGTCCCCTAGCGGGAGGGTTAAATGAGCAGTTCTTC. This chain connects TRBV5-5 to TRBJ2-1; 12 bases map to TRBD2. V trimming: 5 bases; J trimming: 7 bases; junction bases outside the gene matches: 10. The CDR3 sequence is 16 residues long. The germline CDR1 and CDR2 sequences are SGHKS and YYEKEE (reference sequence).

The J gene is TRBJ1-2, the V gene TRBV5-6; TRBD1 matches 7 bases. The CDR3 length is 12 residues. Losses at the gene ends were 4 bases for V and 13 bases for J; bases not matched to a gene: 10. Germline V CDR1 and CDR2: SGHDT, YYEEEE. The CDR3 nucleotides are TGTGCCAGCAGCCCCGGACAGGCAAGGTCCACCTTC. It encodes CASSPGQARSTF.

V usage is TRBV5-1 and J usage is TRBJ2-5; maybe TRBD2 (6 bases). Trimming removed 4 bases from V and 2 bases from J, with 12 bases in between. CDR3 length: 14 amino acids. Germline assignment: CDR1 SGHRS and CDR2 YFSETQ. CDR3 loop: CASSPPGVQETQYF. In nucleotides, the CDR3 is TGCGCCAGCAGCCCCCCGGGGGTTCAAGAGACCCAGTACTTC.

The rearrangement uses TRBV4-1 and TRBJ2-7, with 7 bases fitting TRBD1. Germline loops: CDR1 MGHRA, CDR2 YSYEKL. The CDR3 has 13 amino acids. J was trimmed by 8 bases and V by 3 bases; bases with no gene match: 7. As DNA, the CDR3 is TGCGCCAGCAGCCAGACGGTAGGGGGCAAGCAGTACTTC. Translation: CASSQTVGGKQYF.

The chain carries TRBV5-1 and TRBJ2-7; TRBD2 aligns across 11 bases. V gave up 5 bases and J gave up 1 base; unmatched junction bases: 5. The germline CDR1 and CDR2 sequences are SGHRS and YFSETQ. The CDR3 contains 15 residues. The CDR3, as DNA: TGCGCCAGCAGACCTACTAGCGGGGGTTCCTACGAGCAGTACTTC. Translated, it gives CASRPTSGGSYEQYF.

J is TRBJ2-1 and V is TRBV27, with 10 bases aligning to TRBD1. The CDR3 covers 18 residues. V trimming: 3 bases; J trimming: 3 bases; junction bases outside the gene matches: 11. Germline V gene data show CDR1 as MNHEY and CDR2 as SMNVEV (reference sequence). The CDR3 DNA reads TGTGCCAGCAGTTTGGTGGTAAGGACAGGGGGAAACTACAATGAGCAGTTCTTC. Translating it yields CASSLVVRTGGNYNEQFF.

This chain connects TRBV3-1 (or the pseudogene TRBV3-2) to TRBJ1-1, with D possibly matching TRBD1 (6 bases). The CDR3 totals 15 residues. The germline CDR1 and CDR2 sequences are LGHDT and YNNKEL (reference sequence). V was cut by 4 bases and J by 2 bases, with 14 bases left in between. The CDR3 DNA follows: TGTGCCAGCAGCCTTTATGGCAGGGGTAACACTGAAGCTTTCTTT. Translating gives CASSLYGRGNTEAFF.

The J gene is TRBJ2-1, the V gene TRBV5-1; 8 bases fit TRBD2. The CDR3 runs to 15 residues. Germline assignment: CDR1 SGHRS and CDR2 YFSETQ. The V gene end was trimmed by 1 base and the J gene end by 7 bases; junction bases not matched to a gene: 7. The CDR3 region has the DNA TGCGCCAGCAGCTTGATGTCGGGCGGGGGGAATGAGCAGTTCTTC. As protein: CASSLMSGGGNEQFF.

In its sample, this clone was seen a few times. V gene TRBV7-6 combines with J gene TRBJ2-7, with a tentative D call TRBD2 (5 bases). The CDR3 length is 15 residues. V lost 5 bases, J lost 3 bases, and 17 bases lay in between. Germline assignment: CDR1 SGHVS and CDR2 FNYEAQ. The CDR3 DNA is TGTGCCAGCAGCGCTGGGAGCGGTAGCGTCTACGAGCAGTACTTC. Protein product: CASSAGSGSVYEQYF.

The V call is TRBV11-2, the J call TRBJ2-5, with D tentatively TRBD2 (6 bases). The CDR3 runs 15 residues. V was pared by 5 bases and J by 7 bases, with 20 bases between. Germline V gene lookup returns CDR1 SGHAT and CDR2 FQNNGV. The CDR3 protein is CASSAIRDSGGTQYF. The CDR3 DNA is TGTGCCAGCAGCGCAATACGGGACTCCGGAGGGACCCAGTACTTC.

The rearrangement joins TRBV28 to TRBJ2-3; 10 bases are a match to TRBD1. The V segment lost 8 bases and the J segment 6 bases; nucleotides outside the gene matches: 11. This CDR3 spans 15 amino acids. Looked up from germline, CDR1 is MDHEN and CDR2 is SYDVKM. CDR3 in DNA: TGTGCCAGCGGACAGGGGGACCTAACCTTTGATACGCAGTATTTT. This translates into CASGQGDLTFDTQYF.

This clone was seen a few times. The chain combines TRBV6-5 with TRBJ2-1, with 12 bases identical to TRBD2. Germline lookup yields CDR1 MNHEY and CDR2 SVGAGI. J lost 10 bases, V lost 0 bases, and 7 bases had no gene match. The CDR3 has 16 residues. The CDR3 sequence: CASSYSTTSGGGEQFF. The CDR3 DNA follows: TGTGCCAGCAGTTACTCCACGACTAGCGGGGGAGGAGAGCAGTTCTTC.

CDR3 loop: CASSLKGTGGPPDYEQYF. CDR3 in DNA: TGCGCCAGCAGCTTGAAGGGGACAGGGGGCCCCCCCGACTACGAGCAGTACTTC. The chain links TRBV5-1 to TRBJ2-7; 12 bases align to TRBD1. The junction had 11 bases not matched to a gene; V was cut back by 1 base and J by 3 bases. This CDR3 comprises 18 residues. CDR1 is SGHRS and CDR2 is YFSETQ in the germline V gene.

V is TRBV24-1 and J is TRBJ2-1; D perhaps matches TRBD1 (6 bases). From germline, CDR1 is KGHDR and CDR2 SFDVKD. The CDR3 loop spans 12 amino acids. Trimming took off 7 bases at V and 6 bases at J, with 9 bases between the two ends. The CDR3 DNA reads TGTGCCACCAGGGACAGTTTCAATGAGCAGTTCTTC. Residues: CATRDSFNEQFF.

The V call is TRBV5-4, the J call TRBJ1-1; D perhaps matches TRBD1 (6 bases). The V end was cut by 7 bases, the J end by 1 base, with 14 bases between. Germline values: CDR1 SGHNT, CDR2 YYREEE (reference sequence). The CDR3 spans 14 residues. CDR3 nucleotides: TGTGCCAGCCGCCGGGACACCACGAACACTGAAGCTTTCTTT. It specifies CASRRDTTNTEAFF.